The clone carrying this T cell receptor beta chain was seen a few times. Antigen unknown. Expressed TCRB transcripts were sequenced, since all the RNA that had been isolated was reverse transcribed. Produced via immunoSEQ multiplex PCR; TCRdb's table is partial and in-frame only. The sample carries 450,000 to 600,000 clones, roughly 31% recorded once. The CDR3 totals 15 residues. Germline values: CDR1 SEHNR, CDR2 FQNEAQ (reference sequence). V lost 2 bases to trimming and J lost 3 bases; unmatched junction nucleotides: 4. This sample was taken from a study of beta chain features in type 1 diabetes. CD4+ naive, central memory, regulatory and stem cell-like memory subsets were isolated by sorting on CD45RO/CCR7/CD25/CD127/CD95/CD27. Purities in excess of 98% were seen in all sorted populations. The study, taken as a whole, reports: High-TCR-expressing cells could be over-represented by cDNA sequencing. More deletions and fewer insertions at VDJ junctions were seen in type 1 diabetes patients.

Material for sequencing was naive CD4+ T cells from blood. The chain recombines TRBV7-9 with TRBJ2-1; TRBD2 agrees at 7 bases. The receptor was isolated from a man between 18 and 35 years old in good health. DNA of the CDR3: TGTGCCAGCAGCTTACCGGGAGGTGGCTACAATGAGCAGTTCTTC. It specifies CASSLPGGGYNEQFF.